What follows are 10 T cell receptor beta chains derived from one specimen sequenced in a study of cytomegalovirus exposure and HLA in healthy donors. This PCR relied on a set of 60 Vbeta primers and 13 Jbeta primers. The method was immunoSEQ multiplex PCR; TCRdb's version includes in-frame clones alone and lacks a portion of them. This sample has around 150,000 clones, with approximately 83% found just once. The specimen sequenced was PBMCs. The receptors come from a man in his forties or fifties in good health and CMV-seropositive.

The CDR3 here is CASSSDAGRQPQHF. The CDR3 DNA sequence: TGTGCCAGCAGCTCAGATGCGGGGCGTCAGCCCCAGCATTTT. The chain carries TRBV9 and TRBJ1-5; tentatively, D is TRBD1 (5 bases). V was pared by 4 bases and J by 6 bases, with 14 bases between. The V gene's germline CDR1 is SGDLS and CDR2 YYNGEE. The CDR3 spans 14 residues.

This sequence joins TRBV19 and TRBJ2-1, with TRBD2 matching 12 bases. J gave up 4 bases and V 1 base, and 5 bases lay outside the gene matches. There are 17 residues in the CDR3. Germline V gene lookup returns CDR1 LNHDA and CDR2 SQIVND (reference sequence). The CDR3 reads CASSIVPGTSGYNEQFF. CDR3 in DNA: TGTGCCAGTAGTATAGTCCCCGGGACTAGCGGGTACAATGAGCAGTTCTTC. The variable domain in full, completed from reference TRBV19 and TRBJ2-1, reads DGGITQSPKYLFRKEGQNVTLSCEQNLNHDAMYWYRQDPGQGLRLIYYSQIVNDFQKGDIAEGYSVSREKKESFPLTVTSAQKNPTAFYLCASSIVPGTSGYNEQFFGPGTRLTVL.

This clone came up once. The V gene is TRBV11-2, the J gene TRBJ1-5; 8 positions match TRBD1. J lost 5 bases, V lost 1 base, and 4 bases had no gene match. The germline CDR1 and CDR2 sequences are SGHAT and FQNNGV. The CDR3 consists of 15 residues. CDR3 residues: CASSLGQGTDQPQHF. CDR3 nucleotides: TGTGCCAGCAGCTTAGGACAGGGGACCGATCAGCCCCAGCATTTT. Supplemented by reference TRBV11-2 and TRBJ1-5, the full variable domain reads EAGVAQSPRYKIIEKRQSVAFWCNPISGHATLYWYQQILGQGPKLLIQFQNNGVVDDSQLPKDRFSAERLKGVDSTLKIQPAKLEDSAVYLCASSLGQGTDQPQHFGDGTRLSIL.

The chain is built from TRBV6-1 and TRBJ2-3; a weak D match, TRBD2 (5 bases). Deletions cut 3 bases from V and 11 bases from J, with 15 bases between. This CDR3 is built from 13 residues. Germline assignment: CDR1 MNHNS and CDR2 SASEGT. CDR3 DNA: TGTGCCAGCAGTGAGGATACAGCTCGGGGGCAGTATTTT. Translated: CASSEDTARGQYF.

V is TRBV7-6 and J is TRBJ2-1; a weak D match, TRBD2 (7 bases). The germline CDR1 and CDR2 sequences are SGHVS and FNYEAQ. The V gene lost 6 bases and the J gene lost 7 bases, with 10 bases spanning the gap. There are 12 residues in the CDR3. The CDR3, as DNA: TGTGCCAGCAGGGGGAGGGGGAATGAGCAGTTCTTC. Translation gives CASRGRGNEQFF.

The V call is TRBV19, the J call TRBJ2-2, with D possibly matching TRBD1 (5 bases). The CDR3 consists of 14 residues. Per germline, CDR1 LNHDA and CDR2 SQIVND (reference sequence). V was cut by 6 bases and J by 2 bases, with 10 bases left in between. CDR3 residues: CASRDQGNTGELFF. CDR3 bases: TGTGCCAGTAGGGACCAGGGTAACACCGGGGAGCTGTTTTTT.

CDR3 bases: TGTGCCAGCAGCTTAGGTGGAGCGGGGGGACAAGAGACCCAGTACTTC. This translates into CASSLGGAGGQETQYF. This rearrangement joins TRBV7-7 to TRBJ2-5, with TRBD2 identical over 9 bases. Germline CDR1 reads SSHAT; CDR2 reads FNYEAQ (reference sequence). V was pared by 1 base and J by 2 bases, with 5 bases of the junction left unmatched. The CDR3 runs 16 residues.

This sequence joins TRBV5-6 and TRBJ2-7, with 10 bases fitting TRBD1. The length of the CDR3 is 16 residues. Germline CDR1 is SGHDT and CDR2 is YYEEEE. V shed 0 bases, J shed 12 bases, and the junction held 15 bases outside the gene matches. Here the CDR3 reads CASSLARGQGRRVVYF. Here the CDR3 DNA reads TGTGCCAGCAGCTTGGCCCGGGGACAGGGGAGGAGAGTGGTGTACTTC.

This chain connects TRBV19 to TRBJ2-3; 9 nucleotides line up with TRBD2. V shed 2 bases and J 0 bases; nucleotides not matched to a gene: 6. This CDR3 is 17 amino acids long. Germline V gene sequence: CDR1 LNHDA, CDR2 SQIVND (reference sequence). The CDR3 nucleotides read TGTGCCAGTAGTATATTTAGCGGGGGATCTAGCACAGATACGCAGTATTTT. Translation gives CASSIFSGGSSTDTQYF.

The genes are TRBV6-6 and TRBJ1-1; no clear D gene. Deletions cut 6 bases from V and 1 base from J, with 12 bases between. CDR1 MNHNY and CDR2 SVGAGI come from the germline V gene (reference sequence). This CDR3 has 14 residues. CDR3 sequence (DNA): TGTGCCAGCAGCTACCTGACGGGGAACACTGAAGCTTTCTTT. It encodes CASSYLTGNTEAFF.